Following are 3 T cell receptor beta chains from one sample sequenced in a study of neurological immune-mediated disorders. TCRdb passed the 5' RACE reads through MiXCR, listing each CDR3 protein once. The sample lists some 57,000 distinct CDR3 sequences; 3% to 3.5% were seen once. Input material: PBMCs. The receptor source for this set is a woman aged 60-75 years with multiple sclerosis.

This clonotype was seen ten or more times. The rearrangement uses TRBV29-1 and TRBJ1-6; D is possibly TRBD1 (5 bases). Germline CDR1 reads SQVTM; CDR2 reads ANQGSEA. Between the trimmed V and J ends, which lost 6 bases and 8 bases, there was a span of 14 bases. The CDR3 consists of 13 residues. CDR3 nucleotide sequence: TGCAGCGTGTCGGGAGGGGACGATTCACCCCTCCACTTT. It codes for CSVSGGDDSPLHF.

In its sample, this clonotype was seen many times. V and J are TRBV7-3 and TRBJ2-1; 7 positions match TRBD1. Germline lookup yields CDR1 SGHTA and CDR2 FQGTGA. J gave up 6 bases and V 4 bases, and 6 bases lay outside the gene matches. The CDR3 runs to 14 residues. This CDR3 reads CASSYGTAVNEQFF. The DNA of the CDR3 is TGTGCCAGCAGCTACGGGACAGCCGTCAATGAGCAGTTCTTC. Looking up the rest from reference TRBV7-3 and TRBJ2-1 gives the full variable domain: GAGVSQTPSNKVTEKGKYVELRCDPISGHTALYWYRQSLGQGPEFLIYFQGTGAADDSGLPNDRFFAVRPEGSVSTLKIQRTERGDSAVYLCASSYGTAVNEQFFGPGTRLTVL.

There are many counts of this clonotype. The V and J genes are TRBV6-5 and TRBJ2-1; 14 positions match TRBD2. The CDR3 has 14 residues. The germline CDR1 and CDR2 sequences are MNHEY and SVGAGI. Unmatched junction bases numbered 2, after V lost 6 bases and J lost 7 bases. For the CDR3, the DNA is TGTGCCAGCAGGGGGACTAGCGGGAGAAATGAGCAGTTCTTC. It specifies CASRGTSGRNEQFF.